This entry lists 13 T cell receptor beta chains sequenced from one sample in a study of T cells in Graves' hyperthyroidism and ophthalmopathy. RNA transcripts served as the template for amplifying TCR beta CDR3 regions. The TCR CDR3 was amplified in a first-round RT-PCR using the HTBI primer set. TCRdb independently ran MiXCR on the multiplex PCR reads; one entry per CDR3 protein. Of under 650,000 distinct CDR3 sequences detected, around 15% appear once; the ten largest clones hold about 3.8%. The specimen was blood. These receptors were taken from a woman in her 30s with Graves' hyperthyroidism.

The V and J genes are TRBV27 and TRBJ2-7, with D maybe TRBD2 (5 bases). V shed 5 bases and J shed 3 bases, with 17 bases lying between them. CDR1 and CDR2 (germline): MNHEY, SMNVEV (reference sequence). The CDR3 extends over 15 amino acids. The chain's CDR3 is CASSDSPLGNYEQYF. The CDR3 DNA sequence: TGTGCCAGCAGTGACTCTCCGCTCGGGAACTACGAGCAGTACTTC.

This clonotype showed up many times. V gene TRBV5-1 combines with J gene TRBJ2-3, with a weak D call TRBD1 (6 bases). CDR1 is SGHRS, CDR2 YFSETQ, per germline. Trimming took 4 bases from V and 4 from J, leaving 13 bases between them. The CDR3 loop spans 14 amino acids. CDR3 protein: CASSRTTGPDTQYF. In nucleotides, the CDR3 is TGCGCCAGCAGCCGCACGACAGGCCCAGATACGCAGTATTTT. Based on the CDR3 plus reference TRBV5-1 and TRBJ2-3, the full variable domain is KAGVTQTPRYLIKTRGQQVTLSCSPISGHRSVSWYQQTPGQGLQFLFEYFSETQRNKGNFPGRFSGRQFSNSRSEMNVSTLELGDSALYLCASSRTTGPDTQYFGPGTRLTVL.

This clonotype has only a few counts. The chain couples TRBV15 to TRBJ2-3; TRBD2 is a possible D gene (6 bases). The CDR3 loop spans 18 amino acids. Trimming took 3 bases from V and 0 from J, leaving 19 bases between them. The germline V gene has CDR1 LNHNV and CDR2 YYDKDF (reference sequence). The CDR3 is CATSRGKRDSQSTDTQYF. DNA for the CDR3: TGTGCCACCAGCAGGGGTAAACGGGACTCCCAAAGCACAGATACGCAGTATTTT. Drawing the rest from reference TRBV15 and TRBJ2-3, the complete variable domain is DAMVIQNPRYQVTQFGKPVTLSCSQTLNHNVMYWYQQKSSQAPKLLFHYYDKDFNNEADTPDNFQSRRPNTSFCFLDIRSPGLGDTAMYLCATSRGKRDSQSTDTQYFGPGTRLTVL.

J is TRBJ2-7 and V is TRBV28, with D perhaps TRBD2 (6 bases). V was pared by 5 bases and J by 5 bases, with 10 bases between. Germline CDR1 and CDR2: MDHEN and SYDVKM. This CDR3 is 12 amino acids long. The CDR3 DNA is TGTGCCAGCAGTGGGGGGACGAACGAGCAGTACTTC. Protein sequence: CASSGGTNEQYF.

This clonotype has a count of ten or more. The chain links TRBV2 to TRBJ1-1; no reliable D call. CDR1 is SNHLY, CDR2 FYNNEI, per germline. The CDR3 sequence is 14 residues long. The V end was cut by 7 bases, the J end by 2 bases, with 14 bases between. The CDR3 loop reads CASIATRFNTEAFF. CDR3 bases: TGTGCCAGCATCGCGACCCGTTTCAACACTGAAGCTTTCTTT.

This clonotype was detected only a few times. The chain is built from TRBV20-1 and TRBJ2-7, with 9 bases that match TRBD2. The CDR3 is 13 residues long. The V segment lost 2 bases and the J segment 7 bases; nucleotides outside the gene matches: 6. Germline assignment: CDR1 DFQATT and CDR2 SNEGSKA (reference sequence). CDR3 residues: CSARPSGNGEQYF. The DNA of the CDR3 is TGCAGTGCTAGACCTAGCGGGAACGGTGAGCAGTACTTC.

This clonotype came up many times. The chain is built from TRBV24-1 and TRBJ2-1, with 7 positions matching TRBD2. The CDR3 totals 15 residues. The germline gives CDR1 KGHDR, CDR2 SFDVKD. The ends lost 4 bases at V and 10 bases at J; junction bases unmatched: 12. The CDR3 nucleotides are TGTGCCACCAGTGACTCCGCCATGGGGAGGGCCGAGCAGTTCTTC. This gives the protein CATSDSAMGRAEQFF.

V is TRBV28 and J is TRBJ1-2, with D uncertain. V lost 3 bases and J 0 bases, leaving 8 bases between the germline ends. Looked up from germline, CDR1 is MDHEN and CDR2 is SYDVKM. CDR3 length: 14 residues. The CDR3 DNA follows: TGTGCCAGCAGTTTCGGGCAAACTAACTATGGCTACACCTTC. Amino acid sequence: CASSFGQTNYGYTF.

The CDR3 nucleotides are TGTGCCAGCAGCCCCGGGACTAGCGGAGCCCTAACGCAGTATTTT. It encodes CASSPGTSGALTQYF. The rearrangement joins TRBV6-1 to TRBJ2-3, with 11 positions matching TRBD2. Germline V gives CDR1 MNHNS, CDR2 SASEGT. CDR3 length: 15 amino acids. Unmatched junction bases numbered 11, after V lost 6 bases and J lost 9 bases.

Many counts were recorded for this clonotype. V usage is TRBV20-1 and J usage is TRBJ2-1, with 13 bases aligning to TRBD2. V shed 3 bases and J 9 bases; nucleotides not matched to a gene: 8. The germline V gene has CDR1 DFQATT and CDR2 SNEGSKA (reference sequence). The CDR3 covers 15 residues. The CDR3 is CSARWTSGSIGEQFF. The DNA for the CDR3 is TGCAGTGCTAGGTGGACTAGCGGGAGTATAGGTGAGCAGTTCTTC.

This clonotype has just a few counts. The rearrangement joins TRBV5-1 to TRBJ2-5, with 7 bases identical to TRBD2. V shed 2 bases and J 8 bases; nucleotides not matched to a gene: 12. Germline V gene sequence: CDR1 SGHRS, CDR2 YFSETQ. CDR3 length: 15 amino acids. In nucleotides, the CDR3 is TGCGCCAGCAGCTTCCTAGCGGACCACCAGGGTACCCAGTACTTC. Translating it yields CASSFLADHQGTQYF.

The CDR3 protein is CASSEMGEGEQYF. In DNA, the CDR3 is TGTGCCAGCAGCGAGATGGGGGAGGGCGAGCAGTACTTC. The chain uses TRBV9 and TRBJ2-7; TRBD2 agrees at 7 bases. The CDR3 has 13 residues. Germline CDR1 SGDLS, CDR2 YYNGEE. The V segment lost 3 bases and the J segment 6 bases; nucleotides outside the gene matches: 6.

The chain couples TRBV12-3 or TRBV12-4 to TRBJ2-3; no clear D. The germline V and J ends were trimmed by 5 bases and 1 base, with 10 bases remaining between them. This CDR3 spans 14 amino acids. CDR3 nucleotide sequence: TGTGCCAGCAGTGAAAGCACTGGCACAGATACGCAGTATTTT. Protein: CASSESTGTDTQYF.